These T cell receptor beta chains were read from a single sample in a study of cytomegalovirus exposure and HLA in healthy donors. The data were produced by immunoSEQ multiplex PCR, yet TCRdb's version contains in-frame clones alone and is incomplete. The sample lists some 170,000 clones; 82% were seen once. Sample: PBMCs. Every receptor here comes from a girl aged 10 to 17 in good health and CMV-seropositive. The conserved cysteine and the conserved F or W are not part of the CDR3 here.

TRBJ2-3 TRBV10-2 ASSLTHSTDTQY
TRBJ1-4 TRBV27 ASSSLLEREKLF
TRBJ2-1 TRBV6-1 ASSVIGLAGEQNEQF
TRBJ2-5 TRBV5-6 ASSSPQGSKTQY
TRBJ2-5 TRBV29-1 SVARVREETQY
TRBJ2-5 TRBV28 ASIPVSEQETQY
TRBJ2-6 TRBV25-1 ASRGTGAGANVLT
TRBJ2-1 TRBV6-4 ASSDGAYEQF
TRBJ2-5 TRBV15 ATQRDSWQETQY
TRBJ2-3 TRBV5-1 ASSPASGGPVDTQY